These T cell receptor beta chains were read from a single sample in a study of graft-versus-host responses after intestinal transplantation. The method was immunoSEQ multiplex PCR; TCRdb's version includes in-frame clones alone and lacks a portion of them. The table has a few thousand clones, roughly three quarters seen once. The sequenced sample was ileum tissue, obtained around 300 days after intestinal transplant. These receptors all stem from a human patient who received an intestinal transplant, so some T cells may come from the graft donor. Each CDR3 is given with its conserved first and last residue. The D gene is left open where the match is weak. Only some rows state a clone size, as once, few, many or a class for expanded clones.

TRBV5-5	-	-	TRBJ2-7	CASSLAPKPYEQYF	TGTGCCAGCAGCTTGGCCCCAAAACCCTACGAGCAGTACTTC
TRBV11-1	-	-	TRBJ2-7	CASSPWGTSYEQYF	TGTGCCAGCAGCCCCTGGGGGACCTCCTACGAGCAGTACTTC
TRBV28	-	-	TRBJ2-7	CASKGGSGSYEQYF	TGTGCCAGCAAGGGGGGTAGCGGCTCCTACGAGCAGTACTTC
TRBV7-2	-	TRBD2	TRBJ2-2	CASSLDLAGPGRTGELFF	TGTGCCAGCAGCTTAGATCTAGCGGGACCCGGGAGAACCGGGGAGCTGTTTTTT
TRBV6-5	-	TRBD2	TRBJ2-2	CASSLAGGGTGELFF	TGTGCCAGCAGTTTAGCGGGAGGGGGCACCGGGGAGCTGTTTTTT
TRBV5-1	-	-	TRBJ2-5	CASSAAGFQETQYF	TGCGCCAGCAGCGCCGCGGGGTTCCAAGAGACCCAGTACTTC
TRBV29-1	-	-	TRBJ2-2	CSAPLGAADTGELFF	TGCAGCGCGCCTTTAGGGGCGGCGGACACCGGGGAGCTGTTTTTT
TRBV4-3	-	TRBD2	TRBJ2-7	CASSQDPGTSGPYEQYF	TGCGCCAGCAGCCAAGATCCGGGGACTAGCGGTCCCTACGAGCAGTACTTC
TRBV7-8	few	-	TRBJ1-4	CASSLWTDTNEKLFF	TGTGCCAGCAGCTTATGGACGGACACTAATGAAAAACTGTTTTTT
TRBV5-1	-	-	TRBJ2-7	CASSLRLGSSYEQYF	TGCGCCAGCAGCTTGAGACTAGGCTCTTCCTACGAGCAGTACTTC
TRBV7-2	-	TRBD1	TRBJ2-7	CASSPTGGAYEQYF	TGTGCCAGCAGCCCGACAGGGGGTGCTTACGAGCAGTACTTC
TRBV6-1	-	-	TRBJ1-5	CASSELGPYYNQPQHF	TGTGCCAGCAGTGAATTAGGGCCGTATTACAATCAGCCCCAGCATTTT
TRBV30	-	-	TRBJ2-2	CAWSVFTGELFF	TGTGCCTGGAGTGTATTTACCGGGGAGCTGTTTTTT
TRBV19	few	TRBD1	TRBJ1-1	CASTYRGRMNTEAFF	TGTGCCAGTACCTACAGGGGGAGGATGAACACTGAAGCTTTCTTT
TRBV6-5	medium-sized	-	TRBJ1-2	CASRIPGQRGYTF	TGTGCCAGCAGAATTCCGGGACAACGGGGCTACACCTTC
TRBV12-5	few	-	TRBJ1-1	CASGLGQTEAFF	TGTGCTAGTGGTTTGGGACAAACTGAAGCTTTCTTT
TRBV5-1	-	TRBD2	TRBJ2-5	CASSLKRERQETQYF	TGCGCCAGCAGCTTGAAGCGGGAGCGCCAAGAGACCCAGTACTTC
TRBV5-1	-	-	TRBJ2-6	CASSQGHSGANVLTF	TGCGCCAGCAGCCAGGGGCACTCTGGGGCCAACGTCCTGACTTTC